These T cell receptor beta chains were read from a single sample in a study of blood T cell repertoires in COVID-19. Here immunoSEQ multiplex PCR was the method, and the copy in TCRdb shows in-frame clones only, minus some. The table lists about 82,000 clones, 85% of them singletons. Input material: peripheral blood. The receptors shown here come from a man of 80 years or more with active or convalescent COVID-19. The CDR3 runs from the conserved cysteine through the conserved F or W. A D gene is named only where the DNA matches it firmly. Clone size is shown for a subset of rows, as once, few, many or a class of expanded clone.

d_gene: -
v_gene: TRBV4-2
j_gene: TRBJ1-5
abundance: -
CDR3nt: TGTGCCAGCAGCCATTTCCCGGAGCCTAATCAGCCCCAGCATTTT
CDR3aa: CASSHFPEPNQPQHF

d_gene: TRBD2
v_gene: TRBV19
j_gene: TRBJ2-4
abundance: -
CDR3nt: TGTGCCAGTAGTAGCCGTCTACTAGCGGGGCTAGCCAAAAACATTCAGTACTTC
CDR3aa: CASSSRLLAGLAKNIQYF

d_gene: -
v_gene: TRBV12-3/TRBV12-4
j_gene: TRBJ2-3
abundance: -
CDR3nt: TGTGCCAGCAGCAGACTGGATACGCAGTATTTT
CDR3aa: CASSRLDTQYF

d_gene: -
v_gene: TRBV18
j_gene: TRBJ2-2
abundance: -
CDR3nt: TGTGCCAGCTCACCTCGACAGGACAACACCGGGGAGCTGTTTTTT
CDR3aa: CASSPRQDNTGELFF

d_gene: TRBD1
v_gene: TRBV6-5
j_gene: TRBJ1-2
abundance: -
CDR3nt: TGTGCCAGCCACACAGGGGACTATGGCTACACCTTC
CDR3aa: CASHTGDYGYTF

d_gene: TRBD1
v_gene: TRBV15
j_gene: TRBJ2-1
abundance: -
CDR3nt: TGTGCCACCAGCTCCGGACAGGGGGCCTACAATGAGCAGTTCTTC
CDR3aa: CATSSGQGAYNEQFF

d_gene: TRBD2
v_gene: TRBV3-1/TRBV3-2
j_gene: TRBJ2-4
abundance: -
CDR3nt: TGTGCCAGCAGCCAACAGGGAGGGAAAAACATTCAGTACTTC
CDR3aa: CASSQQGGKNIQYF

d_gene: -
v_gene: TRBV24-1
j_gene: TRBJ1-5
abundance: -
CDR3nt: TGTGCCACCGGGGGAGGTGGTAATAGCAATCAGCCCCAGCATTTT
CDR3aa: CATGGGGNSNQPQHF

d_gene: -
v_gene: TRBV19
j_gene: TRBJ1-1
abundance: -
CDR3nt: TGTGCCAGTAGTCTTATATCACAGGGGAACACTGAAGCTTTCTTT
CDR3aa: CASSLISQGNTEAFF

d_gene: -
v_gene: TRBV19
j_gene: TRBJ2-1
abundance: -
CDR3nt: TGTGCCAGTAGTATCACCGGGAGCTCCTACAATGAGCAGTTCTTC
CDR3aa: CASSITGSSYNEQFF

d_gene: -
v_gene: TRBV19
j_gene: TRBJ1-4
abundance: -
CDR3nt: TGTGCCAGTAGTATAGATCTCCCGGGGACAACTAATGAAAAACTGTTTTTT
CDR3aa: CASSIDLPGTTNEKLFF

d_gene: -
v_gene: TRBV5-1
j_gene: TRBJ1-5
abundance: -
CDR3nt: TGCGCCAGCAGCTTTACAGGGAGCGGCAATCAGCCCCAGCATTTT
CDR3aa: CASSFTGSGNQPQHF

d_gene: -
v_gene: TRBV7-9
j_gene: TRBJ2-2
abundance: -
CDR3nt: TGTGCCAGCAGCTCCTGGAGAGAGGCGAACACCGGGGAGCTGTTTTTT
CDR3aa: CASSSWREANTGELFF

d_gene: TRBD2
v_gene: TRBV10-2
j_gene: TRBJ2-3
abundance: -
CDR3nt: TGCGCCAGCAGGGTCGGGGGAGGGGATACGCAGTATTTT
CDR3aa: CASRVGGGDTQYF

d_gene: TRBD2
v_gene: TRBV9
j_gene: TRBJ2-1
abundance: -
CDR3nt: TGTGCCAGCAGCCCGAGCTCGGGACTAGCGGGGGAGCAGTTCTTC
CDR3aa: CASSPSSGLAGEQFF

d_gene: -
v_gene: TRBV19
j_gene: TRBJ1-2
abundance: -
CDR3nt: TGTGCCAGTAGTATATTGGCAGGTGGCTATGGCTACACCTTC
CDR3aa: CASSILAGGYGYTF

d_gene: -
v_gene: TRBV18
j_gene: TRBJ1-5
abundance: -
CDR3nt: TGTGCCAGCTCACCAGGGCTACCGTTTAGCAATCAGCCCCAGCATTTT
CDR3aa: CASSPGLPFSNQPQHF

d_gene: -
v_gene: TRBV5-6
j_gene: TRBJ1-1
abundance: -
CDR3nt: TGTGCCAGCACCAGTACCACTGAAGCTTTCTTT
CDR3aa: CASTSTTEAFF

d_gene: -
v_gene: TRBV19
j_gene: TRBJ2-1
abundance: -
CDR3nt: TGTGCCAGTAGTGGCTCCTACAGATCCTACAATGAGCAGTTCTTC
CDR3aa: CASSGSYRSYNEQFF

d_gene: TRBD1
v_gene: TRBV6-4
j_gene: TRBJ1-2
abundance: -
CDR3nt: TGTGCCAGCAGTGACTCGACAGGGCTCTATGGCTACACCTTC
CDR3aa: CASSDSTGLYGYTF

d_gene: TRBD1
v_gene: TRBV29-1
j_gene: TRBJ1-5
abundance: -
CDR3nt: TGCAGCGTTGGGACAGGGGGCGCAGGTCAGCCCCAGCATTTT
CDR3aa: CSVGTGGAGQPQHF

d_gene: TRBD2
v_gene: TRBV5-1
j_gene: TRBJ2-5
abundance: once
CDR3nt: TGCGCCAGCAGCTTGGGACTAGCGCAAGAGACCCAGTACTTC
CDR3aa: CASSLGLAQETQYF

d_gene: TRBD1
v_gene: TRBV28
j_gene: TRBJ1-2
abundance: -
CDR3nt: TGTGCCAGCAGGGGGGACAGGGGTCGAGGCTACACCTTC
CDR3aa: CASRGDRGRGYTF

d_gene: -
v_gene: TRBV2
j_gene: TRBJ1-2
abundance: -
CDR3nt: TGTGCCAGCAGTGATTACAGGGAATTTACACGGGGCTACACCTTC
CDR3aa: CASSDYREFTRGYTF

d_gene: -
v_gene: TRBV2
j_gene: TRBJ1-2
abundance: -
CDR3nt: TGTGCCAGCAGGGGAACGGGGGGCCCTTCGGATGGCTACACCTTC
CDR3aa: CASRGTGGPSDGYTF

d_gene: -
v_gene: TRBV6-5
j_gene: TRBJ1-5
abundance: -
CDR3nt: TGTGCCAGCAGTTCACAGGATCAGCCCCAGCATTTT
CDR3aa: CASSSQDQPQHF

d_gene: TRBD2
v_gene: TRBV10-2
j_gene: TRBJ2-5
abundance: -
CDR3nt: TGCGCCAGCACCCCGGGGCAGCGGGGGGGGACCCAGTACTTC
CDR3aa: CASTPGQRGGTQYF

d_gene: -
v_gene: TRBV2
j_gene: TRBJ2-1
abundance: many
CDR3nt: TGTGCCAGCAGCCGACAGAGAACTTACAATGAGCAGTTCTTC
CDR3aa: CASSRQRTYNEQFF

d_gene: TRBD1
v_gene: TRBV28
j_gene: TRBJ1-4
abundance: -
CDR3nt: TGTGCCAGCAGTCTAATTGGGCCCGGGACAGGGGGTGAAAAACTGTTTTTT
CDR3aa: CASSLIGPGTGGEKLFF

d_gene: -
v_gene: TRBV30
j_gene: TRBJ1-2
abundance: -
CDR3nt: TGTGCCTGGAACAATAACTATGGCTACACCTTC
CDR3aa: CAWNNNYGYTF

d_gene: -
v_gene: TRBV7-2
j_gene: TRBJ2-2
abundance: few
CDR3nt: TGTGCCAGCAGCTTTACAGGGATCACCGGGGAGCTGTTTTTT
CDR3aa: CASSFTGITGELFF

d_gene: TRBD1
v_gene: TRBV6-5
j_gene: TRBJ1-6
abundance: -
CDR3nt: TGTGCCAGCAGTTACTCGACAGGGGAAGGTTCACCCCTCCACTTT
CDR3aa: CASSYSTGEGSPLHF

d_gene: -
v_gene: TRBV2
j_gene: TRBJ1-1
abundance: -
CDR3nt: TGTGCCAGCAGTTTCAGCCGCCGGGGGGACACTGAAGCTTTCTTT
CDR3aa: CASSFSRRGDTEAFF

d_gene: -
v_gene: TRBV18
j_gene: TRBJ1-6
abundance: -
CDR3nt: TGTGCCAGCTCACTGGGGCCCAGCTCCTATAATTCACCCCTCCACTTT
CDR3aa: CASSLGPSSYNSPLHF

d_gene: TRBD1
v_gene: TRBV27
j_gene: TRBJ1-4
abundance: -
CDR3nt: TGTGCCAGCAGTAAAGCCCTAGGGGGCGAGCGGACAACTAATGAAAAACTGTTTTTT
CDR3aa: CASSKALGGERTTNEKLFF

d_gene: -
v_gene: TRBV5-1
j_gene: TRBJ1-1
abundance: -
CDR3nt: TGCGCCAGCAGCGAAACAAGGACTGTGGGGACTGAAGCTTTCTTT
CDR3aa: CASSETRTVGTEAFF

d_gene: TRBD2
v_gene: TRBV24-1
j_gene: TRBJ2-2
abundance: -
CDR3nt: TGTGCCACCAGTGATTCCCGACTAGCGGGAGAGGTCGGGGAGCTGTTTTTT
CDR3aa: CATSDSRLAGEVGELFF

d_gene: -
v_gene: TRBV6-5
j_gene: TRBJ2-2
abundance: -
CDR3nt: TGTGCCAGCAGGGAGGCCGGGGAGCTGTTTTTT
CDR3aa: CASREAGELFF

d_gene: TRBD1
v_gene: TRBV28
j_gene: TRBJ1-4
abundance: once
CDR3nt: TGTGCCAGCAGTTTACGCACAGGGGGCTGGGATTTT
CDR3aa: CASSLRTGGWDF

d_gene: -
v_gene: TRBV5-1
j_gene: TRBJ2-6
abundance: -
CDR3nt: TGCGCCAGCAGCGAAAACCGGGACACATCTGGGGCCAACGTCCTGACTTTC
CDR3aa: CASSENRDTSGANVLTF

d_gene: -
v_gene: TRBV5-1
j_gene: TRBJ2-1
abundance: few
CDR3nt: TGCGCCAGCAGCTTGCGACAGTCCTACTACAATGAGCAGTTCTTC
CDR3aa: CASSLRQSYYNEQFF

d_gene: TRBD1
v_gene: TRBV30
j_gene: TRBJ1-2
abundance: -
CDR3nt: TGTGCCTGGAGAAACATGGGACAGGGGAACTATGGCTACACCTTC
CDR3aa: CAWRNMGQGNYGYTF

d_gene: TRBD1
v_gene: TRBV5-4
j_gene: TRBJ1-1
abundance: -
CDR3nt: TGTGCCAGCCATAGACAGGGACCGAACACTGAAGCTTTCTTT
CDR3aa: CASHRQGPNTEAFF

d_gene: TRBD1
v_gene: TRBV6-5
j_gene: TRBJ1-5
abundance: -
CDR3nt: TGTGCCAGCATCCCAGGGGGACCTAGCAATCAGCCCCAGCATTTT
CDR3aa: CASIPGGPSNQPQHF

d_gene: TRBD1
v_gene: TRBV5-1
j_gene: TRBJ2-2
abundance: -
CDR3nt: TGCGCCAGCAGCTGGACCGGGACAGGAGCCACCGGGGAGCTGTTTTTT
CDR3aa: CASSWTGTGATGELFF

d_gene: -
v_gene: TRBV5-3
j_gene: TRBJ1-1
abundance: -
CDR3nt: TGTGCCAGAAGCTTAGTAGAGAACACTGAAGCTTTCTTT
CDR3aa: CARSLVENTEAFF

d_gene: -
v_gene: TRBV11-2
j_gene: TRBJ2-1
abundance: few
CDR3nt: TGTGCCAGCAGCCAATTGTCGGGCGGGATTTCTAATTACAATGAGCAGTTCTTC
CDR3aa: CASSQLSGGISNYNEQFF

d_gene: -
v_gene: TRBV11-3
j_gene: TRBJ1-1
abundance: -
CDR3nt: TGTGCCAGCACCTTGGGGCAGGGGATGTACACTGAAGCTTTCTTT
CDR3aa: CASTLGQGMYTEAFF

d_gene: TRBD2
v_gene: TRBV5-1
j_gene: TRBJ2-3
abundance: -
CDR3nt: TGCGCCAGCAGCCAGCTGACTAGCGGGCGAACGAATACGCAGTATTTT
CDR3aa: CASSQLTSGRTNTQYF

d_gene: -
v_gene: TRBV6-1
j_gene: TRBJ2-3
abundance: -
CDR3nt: TGTGCCAGCAGTGAACTGTTTAGCACAGATACGCAGTATTTT
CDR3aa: CASSELFSTDTQYF

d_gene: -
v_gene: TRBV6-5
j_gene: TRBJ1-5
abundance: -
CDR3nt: TGTGCCAGCAGTCCCCGAGAGGGTGGACAGCCCCAGCATTTT
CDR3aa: CASSPREGGQPQHF

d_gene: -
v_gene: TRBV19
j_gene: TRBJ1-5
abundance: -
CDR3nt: TGTGCCAGTAGTATCCCTAACAGGGTTCTTCAGCCCCAGCATTTT
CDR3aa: CASSIPNRVLQPQHF

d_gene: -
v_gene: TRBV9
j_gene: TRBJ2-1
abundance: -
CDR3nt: TGTGCCAGCAGCACCAACACGTACAATGAGCAGTTCTTC
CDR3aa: CASSTNTYNEQFF

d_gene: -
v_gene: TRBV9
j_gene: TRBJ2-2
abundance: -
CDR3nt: TGTGCCAGCAGTGTCGGGGGTCCCGGGGAGCTGTTTTTT
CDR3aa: CASSVGGPGELFF

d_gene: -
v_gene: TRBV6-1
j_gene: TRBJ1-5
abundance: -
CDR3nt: TGTGCCAGCAGTGAGGAGCAGAATCAGCCCCAGCATTTT
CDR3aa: CASSEEQNQPQHF

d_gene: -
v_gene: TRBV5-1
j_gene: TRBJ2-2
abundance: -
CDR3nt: TGCGCCAGCAGCTACGACCCAGACAGGATGTACACCGGGGAGCTGTTTTTT
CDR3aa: CASSYDPDRMYTGELFF

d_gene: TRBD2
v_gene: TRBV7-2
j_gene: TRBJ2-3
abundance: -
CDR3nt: TGTGCCAGCAGCAAACCGGGACTAGCGGGATCCTGGAATACGCAGTATTTT
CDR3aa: CASSKPGLAGSWNTQYF